This T cell receptor (beta chain) was identified during a study of a mutant IDH1 vaccine in newly diagnosed glioma. About the study: The patients received vaccinations eight times, in weeks 1, 3, 5, 7, 11, 15, 19 and 23. Patients were started on vaccination 4-6 weeks after radiotherapy alone, or with temozolomide cycles.

Germline V CDR1 and CDR2: SSHAT, FNYEAQ (reference sequence). V was pared by 8 bases and J by 1 base, with 17 bases between. The CDR3 loop spans 15 amino acids. Time point given: week 11, during vaccination. Every single dose of the vaccine, 300 ug of mutant IDH1 20-mer peptide, came with topical imiquimod. Donor tumors were new WHO grade 3 or 4 IDH1-mutant, ATRX-lost astrocytomas. Repertoires were generated with immunoSEQ multiplex PCR, while TCRdb's copy carries only in-frame clones and drops some. The sample has more than 20,000 clones, 79% seen once; the top ten hold approximately 8%. Concerning this clone itself: Its antigen is undetermined.

The TCR originated in a man between 40 and 49 years old with glioma. The V call is TRBV7-7, the J call TRBJ2-5, with D possibly TRBD1 on 6 matching bases. The source was PBMCs, collected from a glioma patient whose treatment included an IDH1 peptide vaccine. The CDR3 nucleotides are TGTGCCAGCGGGGGCGAGCGGAGCTTCCAAGAGACCCAGTACTTC. Protein sequence: CASGGERSFQETQYF. Full variable domain (missing parts from reference TRBV7-7 and TRBJ2-5): GAGVSQSPRYKVTKRGQDVTLRCDPISSHATLYWYQQALGQGPEFLTYFNYEAQPDKSGLPSDRFSAERPEGSISTLTIQRTEQRDSAMYRCASGGERSFQETQYFGPGTRLLVL.